Reported below is one TCR beta chain. These data come from a study of blood T cells in healthy people across ages. Across the study: T cells yielded about one barcoded beta molecule per two cells through template switching.

Aged roughly 6 to 100, donors were systemically healthy Caucasians from Russia. Primed by a sample-barcoded 5' primer and a J-beta primer mix, a second PCR proceeded for about 7 to 12 cycles. Each cDNA molecule carried a tag from a template-switch adaptor that contained 12 random nucleotides. TCRdb passed the 5' RACE reads through MiXCR, listing each CDR3 protein once. The data show 850,000 to 1,300,000 distinct CDR3 sequences, under 55% seen once. The CDR3 spans 17 residues. The junction had 12 bases not matched to a gene; V was cut back by 3 bases and J by 2 bases. CDR1 and CDR2 (germline): SGHVS, FQNEAQ.

Sequences were obtained from blood. The gene calls are TRBV7-8 and TRBJ2-7, with 8 bases fitting TRBD2. This receptor was taken from a woman aged 55-70 years in good health. CDR3 in amino acids: CASSFYHTGGLAYEQYF. The CDR3 nucleotides read TGTGCCAGCAGCTTTTATCACACGGGAGGGCTGGCCTACGAGCAGTACTTC.